This is a list of T cell receptor beta chains from one sample in a study of blood T cells in healthy people across ages. TCRdb recomputed calls from the 5' RACE reads with MiXCR, one row per CDR3 protein. The table records 550,000 to 750,000 distinct CDR3 sequences, roughly 21% of them present only once. The sequenced material came from blood. Source of these receptors: a man between 65 and 85 years old in good health. Both conserved end residues are part of each CDR3. A D gene is named only where the DNA matches it firmly. Clone size is shown for a subset of rows, as once, few, many or a class of expanded clone.

>13|TRBD1|TRBJ1-1|TRBV20-1|once
CSAREGARAEAFF
TGCAGTGCTAGGGAGGGGGCACGGGCTGAAGCTTTCTTT
>16|TRBD2|TRBJ2-5|TRBV5-1|few
CASSSGLAGFQETQYF
TGCGCCAGCAGCTCGGGACTAGCGGGATTCCAAGAGACCCAGTACTTC
>16|TRBD1|TRBJ1-4|TRBV5-1|NA
CASSLGEGARSEKLFF
TGCGCCAGCAGCTTGGGTGAGGGGGCGCGGAGTGAAAAACTGTTTTTT
>16|TRBD1|TRBJ2-1|TRBV27|many
CASSLPGQGPYNEQFF
TGTGCCAGCAGTTTACCAGGACAGGGGCCCTACAATGAGCAGTTCTTC
>15|TRBD1|TRBJ1-3|TRBV10-3|NA
CAIGDSRATGNTIYF
TGTGCCATCGGGGACAGTCGAGCAACCGGAAACACCATATATTTT
>15|NA|TRBJ1-4|TRBV5-1|few
CASSLGGAFNEKLFF
TGCGCCAGCAGCTTGGGAGGGGCATTTAATGAAAAACTGTTTTTT
>15|NA|TRBJ2-4|TRBV20-1|NA
CSASPPDRTKNIQYF
TGCAGTGCTAGCCCCCCCGACAGAACCAAAAACATTCAGTACTTC
>16|NA|TRBJ2-3|TRBV5-1|few
CASSPQPSAGQDTQYF
TGCGCCAGCAGCCCACAACCCTCGGCGGGTCAAGATACGCAGTATTTT
>16|NA|TRBJ2-2|TRBV7-3|NA
CASSLSPLGTAGELFF
TGTGCCAGCAGCTTAAGTCCCCTGGGCACGGCCGGGGAGCTGTTTTTT
>15|NA|TRBJ2-2|TRBV12-3/TRBV12-4|few
CASSFDEVDTGELFF
TGTGCCAGCAGTTTCGACGAGGTAGACACCGGGGAGCTGTTTTTT
>12|NA|TRBJ2-5|TRBV28|NA
CASPTRTGEQYF
TGTGCCAGCCCTACAAGGACGGGAGAGCAGTACTTC
>14|NA|TRBJ1-1|TRBV24-1|NA
CATSDWGMNTEAFF
TGTGCCACCAGTGATTGGGGGATGAACACTGAAGCTTTCTTT
>17|TRBD2|TRBJ2-3|TRBV4-1|NA
CASSQGGTSGSTDTQYF
TGCGCCAGCAGCCAGGGTGGGACTAGCGGGAGCACAGATACGCAGTATTTT
>13|TRBD2|TRBJ2-3|TRBV7-9|many
CAALSGSTDTQYF
TGTGCCGCGCTGAGCGGGAGTACAGATACGCAGTATTTT
>14|TRBD2|TRBJ2-1|TRBV20-1|NA
CSASTSGRYNEQFF
TGCAGTGCTTCGACTAGCGGAAGATACAATGAGCAGTTCTTC
>15|TRBD1|TRBJ2-3|TRBV27|NA
CASKKQGRGTDAQYF
TGTGCCAGCAAAAAACAGGGGAGAGGCACAGATGCGCAGTATTTT
>13|NA|TRBJ1-3|TRBV5-1|NA
CASGSDSGNTIYF
TGCGCCAGCGGTTCAGACTCTGGAAACACCATATATTTT
>12|NA|TRBJ2-7|TRBV14|NA
CASSQSIKKQYF
TGTGCCAGCAGCCAAAGTATAAAGAAGCAGTACTTC
>13|NA|TRBJ2-2|TRBV6-2/TRBV6-3|many
CASRQTSTGELFF
TGTGCCAGCAGACAGACGAGCACCGGGGAGCTGTTTTTT
>16|NA|TRBJ1-4|TRBV10-3|NA
CAISEPSGRGNEKLFF
TGTGCCATCAGTGAGCCCTCCGGGAGGGGAAATGAAAAACTGTTTTTT
>13|TRBD1|TRBJ1-4|TRBV27|NA
CASKGQNNEKLFF
TGTGCCAGCAAGGGACAGAATAATGAAAAACTGTTTTTT
>15|NA|TRBJ1-2|TRBV7-8|NA
CASSLSGESARGYTF
TGTGCCAGCAGCCTTTCAGGGGAATCTGCGAGAGGCTACACCTTC